This T cell receptor (beta chain) was sequenced for a study of cytomegalovirus exposure and HLA in healthy donors. Notes on the study in general: Reportedly, diagnosis of cytomegalovirus status by the classifier showed high specificity and sensitivity. Association with HLA alleles at 0.05 false discovery rate was found for 16,951 TCR beta sequences in a later analysis.

Primers for the PCR totalled 60 Vbeta and 13 Jbeta. TCRdb's table, derived via immunoSEQ multiplex PCR, lists solely in-frame clones and lacks some. The sample comprises around 150,000 clones, roughly two thirds of which are singletons, and roughly 4% rests with the top ten. Everyone who donated was a healthy bone marrow donor. Donors likely had unrecorded immune exposures despite being nominally healthy when sampled. About this clone: What it binds is unknown.

The CDR3 has 15 amino acids. Trimming removed 6 bases from V and 6 bases from J, with 21 bases in between. The germline CDR1 and CDR2 sequences are LNHDA and SQIVND (reference sequence). Sequencing was done on a sample of PBMCs. The J gene is TRBJ2-7, the V gene TRBV19; D possibly corresponds to TRBD2 (7 bases). The receptor comes from a woman between 18 and 30 years old in good health and CMV-seropositive. The CDR3 coding sequence is TGTGCCAGTAGGTCGGGGGGCACGAAGATCGGCGAGCAGTACTTC. This encodes CASRSGGTKIGEQYF.